This TCR beta chain was recovered during a study of monozygotic twins with inflammatory bowel disease (dated by TCRdb to the late 2010s). About the investigation overall: In total, approximately 30 monozygotic twin pairs made up the full study: 19 Danish pairs, all IBD-discordant, plus nine German pairs, of which four were IBD-concordant and five were IBD-discordant. The search for disease-associated traits relied mainly on comparing, within discordant pairs, IBD patients with their genetically identical healthy co-twins. Each individual had, on average, about 151 000 unique TCRalpha sequences and 181 000 unique TCRbeta sequences available for analysis. Study-level results and caveats: Because patients were on differing immunosuppressive treatments, the repertoires may have picked up extra background noise and inter-individual variability. No single strong signal or clonotype linked to IBD turned up in the results, so the idea that one exists was not supported. Fewer clonotypes were shared with other individuals by IBD patients than by healthy twins, most markedly in patients showing signs of disease activity. Concordant and discordant twins showed no difference in repertoire similarity, possibly because of limited statistical power. The analysis was unable to tell different T cell subtypes apart. TCRbeta repertoire diversity, by inverse Simpson index, was decreased in IBD patients compared with their healthy co-twins.

Of note for this clonotype: Which antigen it targets is not known.

To prepare the library, 5' RACE was applied. The input for every TCR library was roughly 3.5 ug of total RNA. cDNA was synthesized with SMARTScribe reverse transcriptase in eight separate reactions per sample. During cDNA synthesis, template switching introduced unique molecular identifiers that contained a 6-nucleotide sample barcode. TCRalpha and TCRbeta cDNA was amplified by two nested PCRs of about 15 and 9 cycles, with bead purification after each PCR. Before amplification, the cDNA was treated with uracil DNA-glycosylase and purified using the QIAquick PCR purification kit. In the second PCR, Illumina TruSeq-compatible adapters and sample-specific barcodes were added. TapeStation and Qubit were used to check library quality and concentration, and around 5.3 ng of each library was pooled. Pooled libraries were sequenced on an Illumina HiSeq2500 single-index Rapid Run with 2 x 100 bp reads and custom sequencing primers. As for the original processing: PCR and sequencing errors were corrected by UMI-based consensus assembly using MiGEC version 1.2.6. MiXCR version 2.1.1 was used for V(D)J alignment, clonotype assembly and CDR3 extraction. To normalise gene usage, clonotype sharing and MAIT/NKT TCR abundance, the analysis used the top 1000, 10 000 and 20 000 clonotypes per sample. After downsampling to 27 000 UMIs, diversity was calculated as the inverse Simpson index using the vegan R package. Paired Mann-Whitney U tests were applied to discordant twin pairs, and Benjamini-Hochberg correction was used for multiple testing. The reads, reprocessed by TCRdb, yield one row per CDR3 protein sequence and no DNA. The V and J calls here are based on TCRdb, not the publication. This sample's records show 330,000 or so distinct CDR3 sequences. The ten largest account for over 2% of the sample.

The CDR1 and CDR2 encoded by the germline V gene (reference sequence) are MNHEY and SMNVEV. Counted from cysteine to phenylalanine, this CDR3 has 13 amino acids. The entry carries no DNA sequence. From each donor, an approximately 2.5 ml peripheral blood sample was collected into PAXgene tubes and kept at -80 degrees C. Total RNA was isolated from whole blood with the PAXgene blood miRNA kit on an automated QIAcube, without T cell sorting. Deep TCRalpha and TCRbeta repertoire profiling with unique molecular barcoding was performed on peripheral blood of monozygotic twin pairs concordant or discordant for inflammatory bowel disease. Smoking habits were recorded for all twin pairs, and each individual was classified as a current, former or never smoker.

Recombination joined TRBV27 with TRBJ2-1; TCRdb outputs TRBD1, but without DNA this stays unchecked. This clonotype originated in a human donor with ulcerative colitis or Crohn's disease, or a healthy co-twin of an affected twin (not recorded which). Sequenced input: blood. CDR3 loop: CASRGNSGNEQFF.